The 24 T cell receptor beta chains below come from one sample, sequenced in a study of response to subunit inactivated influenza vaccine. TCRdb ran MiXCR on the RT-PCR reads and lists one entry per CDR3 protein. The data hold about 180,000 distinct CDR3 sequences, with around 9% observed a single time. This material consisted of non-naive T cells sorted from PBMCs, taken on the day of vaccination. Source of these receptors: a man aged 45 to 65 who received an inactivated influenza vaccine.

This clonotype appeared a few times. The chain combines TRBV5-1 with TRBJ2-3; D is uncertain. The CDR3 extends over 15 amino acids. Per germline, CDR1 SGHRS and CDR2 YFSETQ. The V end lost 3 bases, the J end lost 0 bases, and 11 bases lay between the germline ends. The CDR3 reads CASSSLSASTDTQYF. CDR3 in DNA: TGCGCCAGCAGCTCGCTATCCGCCAGCACAGATACGCAGTATTTT.

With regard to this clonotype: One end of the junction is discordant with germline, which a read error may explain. CDR3 sequence reads: CASSLDNGNEQLF. CDR3 in DNA: TGTGCCAGCAGCTTAGATAATGGAAATGAGCAGTTATTC. V and J are TRBV11-3 and TRBJ2-1; D is ambiguous. Looked up from germline, CDR1 is SGHNT and CDR2 is YENEEA. The CDR3 extends over 13 amino acids.

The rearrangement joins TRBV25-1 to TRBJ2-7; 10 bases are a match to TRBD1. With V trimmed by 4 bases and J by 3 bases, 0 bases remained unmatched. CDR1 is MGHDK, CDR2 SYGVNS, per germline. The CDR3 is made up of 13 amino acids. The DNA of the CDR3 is TGTGCCAGCAGTGGGACAGGGGGCTACGAGCAGTACTTC. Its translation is CASSGTGGYEQYF.

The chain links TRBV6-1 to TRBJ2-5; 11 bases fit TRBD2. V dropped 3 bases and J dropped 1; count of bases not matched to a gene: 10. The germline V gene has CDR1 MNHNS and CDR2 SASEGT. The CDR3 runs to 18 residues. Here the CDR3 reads CASSEGTSGMSPQETQYF. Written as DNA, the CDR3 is TGTGCCAGCAGTGAGGGGACTAGCGGAATGAGCCCCCAAGAGACCCAGTACTTC.

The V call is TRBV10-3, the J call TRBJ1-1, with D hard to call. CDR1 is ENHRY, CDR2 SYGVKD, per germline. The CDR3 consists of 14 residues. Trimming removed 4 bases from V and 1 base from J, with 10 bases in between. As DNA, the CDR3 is TGTGCCATCAGTGGGCAAGGAGGGAACACTGAAGCTTTCTTT. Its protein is CAISGQGGNTEAFF.

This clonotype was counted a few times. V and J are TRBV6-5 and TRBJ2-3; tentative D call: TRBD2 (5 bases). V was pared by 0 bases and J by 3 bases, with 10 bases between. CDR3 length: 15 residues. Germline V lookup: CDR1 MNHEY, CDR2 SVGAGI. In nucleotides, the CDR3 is TGTGCCAGCAGTTACTCGGCGGGCGGTACAGATACGCAGTATTTT. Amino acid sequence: CASSYSAGGTDTQYF.

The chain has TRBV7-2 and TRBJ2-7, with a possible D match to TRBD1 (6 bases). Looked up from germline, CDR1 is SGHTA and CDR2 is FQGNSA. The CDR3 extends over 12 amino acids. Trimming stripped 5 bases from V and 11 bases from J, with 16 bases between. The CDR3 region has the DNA TGTGCCAGCAGCCCTTACAGGGAGTCCAAGTACTTC. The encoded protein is CASSPYRESKYF.

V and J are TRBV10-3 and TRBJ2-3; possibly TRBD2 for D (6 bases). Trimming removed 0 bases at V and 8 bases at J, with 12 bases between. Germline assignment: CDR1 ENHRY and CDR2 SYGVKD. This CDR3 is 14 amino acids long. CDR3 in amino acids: CAISESARGLTQYF. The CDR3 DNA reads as TGTGCCATCAGTGAGTCGGCCCGGGGACTTACGCAGTATTTT.

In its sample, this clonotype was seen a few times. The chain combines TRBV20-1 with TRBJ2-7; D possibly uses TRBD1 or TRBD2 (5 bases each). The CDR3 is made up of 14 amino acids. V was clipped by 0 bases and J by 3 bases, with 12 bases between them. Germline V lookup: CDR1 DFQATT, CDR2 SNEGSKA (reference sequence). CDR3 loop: CSAREGTSDYEQYF. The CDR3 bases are TGCAGTGCTAGAGAGGGGACGTCGGACTACGAGCAGTACTTC.

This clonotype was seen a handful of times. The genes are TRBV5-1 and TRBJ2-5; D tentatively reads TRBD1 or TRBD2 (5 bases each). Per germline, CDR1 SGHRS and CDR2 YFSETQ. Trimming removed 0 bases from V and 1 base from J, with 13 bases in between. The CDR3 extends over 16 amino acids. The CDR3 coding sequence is TGCGCCAGCAGCTTGGCCCTTGGGGGTATCCAAGAGACCCAGTACTTC. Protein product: CASSLALGGIQETQYF. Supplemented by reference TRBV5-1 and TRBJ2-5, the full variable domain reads KAGVTQTPRYLIKTRGQQVTLSCSPISGHRSVSWYQQTPGQGLQFLFEYFSETQRNKGNFPGRFSGRQFSNSRSEMNVSTLELGDSALYLCASSLALGGIQETQYFGPGTRLLVL.

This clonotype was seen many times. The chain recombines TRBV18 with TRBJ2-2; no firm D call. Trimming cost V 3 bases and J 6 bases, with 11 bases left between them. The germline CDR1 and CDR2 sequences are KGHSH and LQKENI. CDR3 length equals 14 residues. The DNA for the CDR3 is TGTGCCAGCTCACCCCTGGAGTACGCCGGGGAGCTGTTTTTT. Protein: CASSPLEYAGELFF.

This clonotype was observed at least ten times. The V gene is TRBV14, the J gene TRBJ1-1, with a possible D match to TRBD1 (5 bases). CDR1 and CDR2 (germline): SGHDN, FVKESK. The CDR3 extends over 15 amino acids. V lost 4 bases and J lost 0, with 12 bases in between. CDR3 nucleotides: TGTGCCAGCAGCCGGGCAGGGATCATGAACACTGAAGCTTTCTTT. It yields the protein CASSRAGIMNTEAFF.

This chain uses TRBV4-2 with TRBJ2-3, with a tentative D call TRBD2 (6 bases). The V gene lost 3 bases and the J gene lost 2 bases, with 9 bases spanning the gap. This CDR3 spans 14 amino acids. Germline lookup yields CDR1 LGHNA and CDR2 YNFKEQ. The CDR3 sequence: CASSQAGLTDTQYF. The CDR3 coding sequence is TGTGCCAGCAGCCAGGCGGGACTCACAGATACGCAGTATTTT.

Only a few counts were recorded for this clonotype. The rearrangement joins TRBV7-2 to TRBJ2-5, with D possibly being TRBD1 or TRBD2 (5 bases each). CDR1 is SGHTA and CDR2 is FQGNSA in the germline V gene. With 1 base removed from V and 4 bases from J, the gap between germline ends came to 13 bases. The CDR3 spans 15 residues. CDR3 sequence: CASSLGGIVGETQYF. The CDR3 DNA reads TGTGCCAGCAGCTTAGGGGGGATTGTAGGAGAGACCCAGTACTTC. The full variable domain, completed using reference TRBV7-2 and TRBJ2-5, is GAGVSQSPSNKVTEKGKDVELRCDPISGHTALYWYRQSLGQGLEFLIYFQGNSAPDKSGLPSDRFSAERTGGSVSTLTIQRTQQEDSAVYLCASSLGGIVGETQYFGPGTRLLVL.

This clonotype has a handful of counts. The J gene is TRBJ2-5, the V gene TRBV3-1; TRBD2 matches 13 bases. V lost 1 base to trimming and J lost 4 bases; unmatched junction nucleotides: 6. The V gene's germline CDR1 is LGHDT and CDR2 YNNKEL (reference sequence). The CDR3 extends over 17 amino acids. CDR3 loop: CASSQGTSGRWGETQYF. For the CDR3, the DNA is TGTGCCAGCAGCCAAGGGACTAGCGGGAGATGGGGAGAGACCCAGTACTTC.

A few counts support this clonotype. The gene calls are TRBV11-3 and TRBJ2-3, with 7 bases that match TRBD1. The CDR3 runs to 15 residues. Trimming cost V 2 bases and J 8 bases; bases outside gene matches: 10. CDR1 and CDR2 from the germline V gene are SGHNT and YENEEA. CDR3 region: CASSLSAGGTATQYF. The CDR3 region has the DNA TGTGCCAGCAGCTTATCGGCAGGGGGAACGGCTACGCAGTATTTT.

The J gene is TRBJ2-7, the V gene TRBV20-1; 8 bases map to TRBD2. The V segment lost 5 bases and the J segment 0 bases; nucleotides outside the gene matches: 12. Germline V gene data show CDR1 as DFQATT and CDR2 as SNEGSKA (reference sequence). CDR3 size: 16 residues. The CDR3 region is CSARASSGWSSYEQYF. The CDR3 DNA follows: TGCAGTGCTCGGGCGTCTAGCGGGTGGAGCTCCTACGAGCAGTACTTC.

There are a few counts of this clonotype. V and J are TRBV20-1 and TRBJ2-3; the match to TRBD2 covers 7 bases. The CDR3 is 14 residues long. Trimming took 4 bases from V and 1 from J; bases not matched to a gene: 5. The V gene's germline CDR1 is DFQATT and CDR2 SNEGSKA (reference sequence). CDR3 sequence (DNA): TGCAGTGCTACTTGGGGGGGGGGCACAGATACGCAGTATTTT. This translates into CSATWGGGTDTQYF.

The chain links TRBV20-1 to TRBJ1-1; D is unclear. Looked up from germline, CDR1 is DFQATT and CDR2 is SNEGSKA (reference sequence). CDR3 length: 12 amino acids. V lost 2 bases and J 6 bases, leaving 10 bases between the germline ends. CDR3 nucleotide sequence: TGCAGTGCTAGACCTCAAGGACCTGAAGCTTTCTTT. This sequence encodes CSARPQGPEAFF.

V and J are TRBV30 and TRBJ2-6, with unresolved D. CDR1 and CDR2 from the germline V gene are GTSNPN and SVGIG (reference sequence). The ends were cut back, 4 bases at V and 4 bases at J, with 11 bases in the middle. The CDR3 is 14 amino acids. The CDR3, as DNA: TGTGCCTGGAAAAGAACTAACGGGGCCAACGTCCTGACTTTC. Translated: CAWKRTNGANVLTF.

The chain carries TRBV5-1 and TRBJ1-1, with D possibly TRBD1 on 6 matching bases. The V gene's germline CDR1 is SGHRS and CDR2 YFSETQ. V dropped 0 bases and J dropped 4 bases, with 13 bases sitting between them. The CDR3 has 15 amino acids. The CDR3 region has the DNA TGCGCCAGCAGCTTGGAAACAGGGTTGGGCACTGAAGCTTTCTTT. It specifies CASSLETGLGTEAFF.

For the CDR3, the DNA is TGTGCCAGCAGCTTAAGGAGGGTTAGCACAGATACGCAGTATTTT. Amino acids: CASSLRRVSTDTQYF. The chain has TRBV7-3 and TRBJ2-3, with D possibly matching TRBD2 (6 bases). This CDR3 region has 15 residues. Looked up from germline, CDR1 is SGHTA and CDR2 is FQGTGA. Between the trimmed V and J ends, which lost 1 base and 0 bases, there was a span of 8 bases.

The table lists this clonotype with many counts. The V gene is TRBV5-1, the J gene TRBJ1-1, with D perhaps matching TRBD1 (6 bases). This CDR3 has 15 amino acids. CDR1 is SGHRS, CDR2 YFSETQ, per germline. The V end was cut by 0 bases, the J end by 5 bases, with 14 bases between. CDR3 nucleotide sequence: TGCGCCAGCAGCTTGGTCGGGACCCAGGGGACTGAAGCTTTCTTT. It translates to CASSLVGTQGTEAFF.

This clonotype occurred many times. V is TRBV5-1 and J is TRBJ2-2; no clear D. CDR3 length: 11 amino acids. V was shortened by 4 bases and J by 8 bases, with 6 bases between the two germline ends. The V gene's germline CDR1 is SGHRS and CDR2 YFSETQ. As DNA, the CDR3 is TGCGCCAGCAGCACGCTAGGGGAGCTGTTTTTT. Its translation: CASSTLGELFF.